Included here is one T cell receptor beta chain sequence, with context. As yet, its antigen is unknown. Researchers took RNA transcripts and amplified the TCR beta CDR3 regions from them. TCR CDR3 underwent first-round RT-PCR with the HTBI primer set. TCRdb recomputed calls from the multiplex PCR reads with MiXCR, one row per CDR3 protein. Seen here are some 510,000 distinct CDR3 sequences, 40% to 55% observed once, and the top ten hold about 8.2%. This record comes from a study of T cells in Graves' hyperthyroidism and ophthalmopathy. The CDR3 runs 16 residues. CDR1 and CDR2 from the germline V gene are KGHDR and SFDVKD. V was trimmed by 3 bases and J by 0 bases, leaving 8 bases between them. A lack of ophthalmopathy progression within 18 months defined stable Graves' hyperthyroidism. Patients between 18 and 65 years old had hyperthyroidism, newly diagnosed and lasting under 2 months. Reasons for excluding patients were uncontrolled infection, other autoimmune disease, pregnancy or lactation.

Study-wide results and limits: Blood also held most thyroid clonotypes expanded beyond 0.001.

Sequenced sample: peripheral blood or thyroid tissue (not recorded which). The clonotype originates from a woman between 18 and 29 years old with Graves' hyperthyroidism. This chain connects TRBV24-1 to TRBJ2-6; D is undetermined. Here the CDR3 DNA reads TGTGCCACCAGTGATGAACAGAGCTCTGGGGCCAACGTCCTGACTTTC. Protein product: CATSDEQSSGANVLTF.